The source of this TCR beta chain is a study of CD8+ T cells in alopecia areata. Study information: Treated patients were dosed with oral tofacitinib, taking 5 to 10 mg twice daily. Disease severity was quantified as SALT score of affected scalp area. Overall study findings and caveats: Expanded CD8+ clones among the top 100, as well as scalp clonality, were significantly decreased by tofacitinib.

Extraction and reverse transcription of RNA yielded cDNA as the sequencing template. Profiled with immunoSEQ multiplex PCR; TCRdb holds only in-frame clones, not every one. The sample includes 190,000 or so clones, roughly 62% of them seen just once. This clone was picked up one time. Its antigen remains unidentified. Regarding treatment: oral pan-JAK inhibitor, 5-10 mg twice daily. Peripheral blood and lesional scalp punch biopsies came from alopecia areata patients. The CDR3 totals 16 residues. Germline V gene sequence: CDR1 SGHAT, CDR2 FQNNGV. V was clipped by 1 base and J by 5 bases; unmatched bases: 9.

This specimen consisted of CD8+ T cells sorted from blood, obtained at week 24, from a patient treated with tofacitinib. The chain joins TRBV11-2 to TRBJ2-5, with 8 bases lining up with TRBD1. The TCR comes from a human donor with alopecia areata. The CDR3 reads CASSLAPGQVLETQYF. For the CDR3, the DNA is TGTGCCAGCAGCTTAGCCCCGGGACAGGTTCTGGAGACCCAGTACTTC.